A single sample is the source of the 19 T cell receptor beta chains below, sequenced in a study of vaccination and CD4 T cells after COVID-19 (dated by TCRdb to about 2022). Library method: PCR. Sequencing relied on an Illumina iSeq 100. TCR sequencing of DNA from cultured CD4+ T cells used the Oncomine TCR Beta short-read assay at the Johns Hopkins FTIC core. TCRdb cleaned the public reads at Q25 with fastp, built clones with MiXCR and kept in-frame beta chains. Rows with a matching CDR3 protein are joined into one entry that keeps the most common DNA and genes. For this sample the table gives about 6,900 distinct CDR3 sequences, of which about 55% were detected only once. The ten largest clonotypes hold under 40% of the sample. Interpreted using the paper, the treatment or condition label stands for: approximately 9-day PBMC culture with coronavirus spike peptide pools or control peptides (ViraFEST assay). CD4+ T cells from unexposed donors were collected before the COVID-19 pandemic (2011-2018).

For these TCRs, the target antigens are not known. Sequenced input: CD4+ T cells from blood, cultured in vitro. Every receptor here comes from a human donor in good health.

The chain recombines TRBV5-1 with TRBJ2-3; possibly TRBD1 or TRBD2 for D (5 bases each). CDR1 and CDR2 (germline): SGHRS, YFSETQ. V lost 0 bases and J 4 bases, leaving 9 bases between the germline ends. This CDR3 contains 14 residues. For the CDR3, the DNA is TGCGCCAGCAGCTTGGTTGGGGGTCCAGATACGCAGTATTTT. This gives the protein CASSLVGGPDTQYF.

The V and J genes are TRBV27 and TRBJ2-5; D not certain. V was pared by 5 bases and J by 3 bases, with 10 bases between. Germline V gene data show CDR1 as MNHEY and CDR2 as SMNVEV (reference sequence). This CDR3 is 13 amino acids long. CDR3 region: CASSRTQKETQYF. For the CDR3, the DNA is TGTGCCAGCAGTAGAACCCAGAAAGAGACCCAGTACTTC.

There are a few counts of this clonotype. The chain joins TRBV7-2 to TRBJ2-3; maybe TRBD2 (5 bases). This CDR3 region has 16 residues. Trimming shortened V by 3 bases and J by 5 bases, and 18 bases separated the two germline ends. The germline V gene has CDR1 SGHTA and CDR2 FQGNSA. This chain's CDR3 is CASSFGRSGRGDTQYF. The CDR3 coding sequence is TGTGCCAGCAGCTTTGGCAGGAGCGGCCGGGGAGATACGCAGTATTTT.

This clonotype appeared a few times. CDR3 residues: CASSGRSGNTIYF. The CDR3 DNA reads TGTGCCAGCAGCGGGAGGTCTGGAAACACCATATATTTT. V is TRBV7-6 and J is TRBJ1-3; D remains unclear. The CDR3 sequence is 13 residues long. Trimming removed 5 bases at V and 1 base at J, with 6 bases between. Germline loops: CDR1 SGHVS, CDR2 FNYEAQ. Drawing the rest from reference TRBV7-6 and TRBJ1-3, the complete variable domain is GAGVSQSPRYKVTKRGQDVALRCDPISGHVSLYWYRQALGQGPEFLTYFNYEAQQDKSGLPNDRFSAERPEGSISTLTIQRTEQRDSAMYRCASSGRSGNTIYFGEGSWLTVV.

The V call is TRBV27, the J call TRBJ1-1; D is unresolved. Germline assignment: CDR1 MNHEY and CDR2 SMNVEV (reference sequence). CDR3 length: 13 residues. V dropped 2 bases and J dropped 1 base, with 5 bases sitting between them. The chain's CDR3 is CASSLVGNTEAFF. The CDR3 coding sequence is TGTGCCAGCAGTTTAGTAGGGAACACTGAAGCTTTCTTT.

The V gene is TRBV6-1, the J gene TRBJ1-2; a possible D gene is TRBD1 (6 bases). V lost 6 bases and J lost 2, with 10 bases in between. The length of the CDR3 is 13 residues. Germline CDR1 MNHNS, CDR2 SASEGT. The CDR3 loop reads CASSPTGNYGYTF. In nucleotides, the CDR3 is TGTGCCAGCAGCCCGACAGGAAACTATGGCTACACCTTC.

This chain uses TRBV7-9 with TRBJ2-3, with D hard to call. V lost 3 bases and J lost 6, with 7 bases in between. The CDR3 consists of 12 residues. CDR1 SEHNR and CDR2 FQNEAQ come from the germline V gene (reference sequence). The CDR3 protein is CASSFLADTQYF. Written as DNA, the CDR3 is TGTGCCAGCAGCTTCCTGGCTGATACGCAGTATTTT. The complete variable domain, with remaining parts taken from reference TRBV7-9 and TRBJ2-3, reads DTGVSQNPRHKITKRGQNVTFRCDPISEHNRLYWYRQTLGQGPEFLTYFQNEAQLEKSRLLSDRFSAERPKGSFSTLEIQRTEQGDSAMYLCASSFLADTQYFGPGTRLTVL.

The chain is built from TRBV7-2 and TRBJ2-3; 8 nucleotides agree with TRBD2. Losses at the gene ends were 6 bases for V and 5 bases for J; bases not matched to a gene: 10. The germline CDR1 and CDR2 sequences are SGHTA and FQGNSA. This CDR3 contains 15 residues. CDR3 residues: CASRDPGLVRDTQYF. DNA of the CDR3: TGTGCCAGCAGGGACCCGGGACTAGTAAGAGATACGCAGTATTTT.

This chain joins TRBV11-2 and TRBJ2-3, with D possibly being TRBD1 (5 bases). The CDR3 totals 22 residues. Trimming cost V 4 bases and J 4 bases, with 36 bases left between them. Germline CDR1 and CDR2: SGHAT and FQNNGV. CDR3 in amino acids: CASSSPRIDPSTPTKGSDTQYF. CDR3 sequence (DNA): TGTGCCAGCAGCTCCCCCCGCATTGACCCCTCGACACCCACTAAGGGGTCAGATACGCAGTATTTT.

The V and J genes are TRBV5-6 and TRBJ1-5; a possible D gene is TRBD1 (5 bases). Trimming removed 4 bases at V and 4 bases at J, with 18 bases between. This CDR3 is 16 amino acids long. Germline V lookup: CDR1 SGHDT, CDR2 YYEEEE. The CDR3: CASSPSEGRVNQPQHF. The CDR3 bases are TGTGCCAGCAGCCCCAGCGAGGGCAGGGTGAATCAGCCCCAGCATTTT.

The chain links TRBV7-2 to TRBJ2-1, with a tentative D call TRBD2 (6 bases). V lost 3 bases and J 4 bases, leaving 13 bases between the germline ends. From germline, CDR1 is SGHTA and CDR2 FQGNSA. The CDR3 has 15 amino acids. In nucleotides, the CDR3 is TGTGCCAGCAGCTTGACTAGTAGTTCGTACAATGAGCAGTTCTTC. It is translated as CASSLTSSSYNEQFF.

The chain is built from TRBV28 and TRBJ1-5; D not resolved. Trimming shortened V by 3 bases and J by 3 bases, and 9 bases separated the two germline ends. The CDR3 runs 14 residues. Per the germline V gene, CDR1 is MDHEN and CDR2 is SYDVKM. The CDR3 nucleotides read TGTGCCAGCAGTTTGAGGAGACCCAATCAGCCCCAGCATTTT. It codes for CASSLRRPNQPQHF.

The DNA of the CDR3 is TGTGCCAGTATCAAGGGGGGAGTTAACTATGGCTACACCTTC. Translating gives CASIKGGVNYGYTF. The chain combines TRBV19 with TRBJ1-2; weak D call: TRBD1 (6 bases). Germline CDR1 is LNHDA and CDR2 is SQIVND (reference sequence). V gave up 7 bases and J gave up 1 base, with 13 bases separating them. The CDR3 covers 14 residues.

The chain recombines TRBV20-1 with TRBJ2-5; D ambiguous. There are 15 residues in the CDR3. Trimming shortened V by 5 bases and J by 1 base, and 17 bases separated the two germline ends. In germline, CDR1 is DFQATT, CDR2 SNEGSKA (reference sequence). The CDR3 sequence is CSAPPAGVTQETQYF. The CDR3 DNA sequence: TGCAGTGCTCCTCCGGCAGGTGTAACCCAAGAGACCCAGTACTTC.

The chain links TRBV24-1 to TRBJ1-2; 8 nucleotides match TRBD1. Germline loops: CDR1 KGHDR, CDR2 SFDVKD. CDR3 length equals 18 residues. V lost 2 bases to trimming and J lost 8 bases; unmatched junction nucleotides: 18. Here the CDR3 DNA reads TGTGCCACCAGTGATTGGAGAAAGACAGGGGTAGAGTGGTACGGCTACACCTTC. Encoded protein: CATSDWRKTGVEWYGYTF.

The rearrangement links TRBV27 to TRBJ1-4; TRBD1 matches at 7 bases. The germline V gene encodes CDR1 MNHEY and CDR2 SMNVEV (reference sequence). The CDR3 is made up of 13 amino acids. Trimming at V came to 6 bases and at J to 10 bases, leaving 8 bases not matched to a gene. The CDR3 sequence is CASRKYRGGKLFF. In DNA, the CDR3 is TGTGCCAGCAGGAAATACAGGGGAGGAAAACTGTTTTTT.

V gene TRBV28 combines with J gene TRBJ2-5, with TRBD1 matching over 7 bases. The CDR3 covers 12 residues. With 5 bases clipped from V and 4 bases from J, the junction kept 1 base outside the gene matches. Germline CDR1 is MDHEN and CDR2 is SYDVKM. The CDR3 DNA sequence: TGTGCCAGCAGTGACAGGGTAGAGACCCAGTACTTC. Protein product: CASSDRVETQYF.

The chain is built from TRBV7-2 and TRBJ2-7; the D is unclear. This CDR3 has 12 residues. The germline CDR1 and CDR2 sequences are SGHTA and FQGNSA. The germline V and J ends were trimmed by 4 bases and 7 bases, with 11 bases remaining between them. The CDR3 protein is CASSYPVGEQYF. CDR3 nucleotide sequence: TGTGCCAGCAGCTACCCGGTGGGGGAGCAGTACTTC.

The rearrangement joins TRBV6-5 to TRBJ1-2; D may be TRBD1 (6 bases). V was shortened by 0 bases and J by 6 bases, with 14 bases between the two germline ends. CDR1 is MNHEY and CDR2 is SVGAGI in the germline V gene. This CDR3 region has 15 residues. The CDR3 reads CASSYSSGGTDGYTF. In DNA, the CDR3 is TGTGCCAGCAGTTACTCGTCTGGGGGCACTGATGGCTACACCTTC.